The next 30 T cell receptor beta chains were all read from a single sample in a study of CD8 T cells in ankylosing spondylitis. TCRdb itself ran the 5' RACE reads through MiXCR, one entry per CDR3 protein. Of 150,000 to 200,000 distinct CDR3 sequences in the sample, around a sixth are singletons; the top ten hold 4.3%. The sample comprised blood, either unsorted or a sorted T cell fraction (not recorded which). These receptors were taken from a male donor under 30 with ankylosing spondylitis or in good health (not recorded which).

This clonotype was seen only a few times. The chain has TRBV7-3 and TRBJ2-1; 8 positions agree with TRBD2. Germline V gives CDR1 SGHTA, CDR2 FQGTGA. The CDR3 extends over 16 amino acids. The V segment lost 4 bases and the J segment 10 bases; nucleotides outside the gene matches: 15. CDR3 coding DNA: TGTGCCAGCAGCTACCAGGAGGCGGGAGGAATCTGGGAGCAGTTCTTC. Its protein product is CASSYQEAGGIWEQFF.

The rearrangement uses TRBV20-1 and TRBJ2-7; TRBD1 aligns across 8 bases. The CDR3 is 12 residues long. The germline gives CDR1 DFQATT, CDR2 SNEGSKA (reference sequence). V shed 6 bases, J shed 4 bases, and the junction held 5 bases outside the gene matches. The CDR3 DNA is TGCAGTGCACATAGGACAGGGTACGAGCAGTACTTC. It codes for CSAHRTGYEQYF.

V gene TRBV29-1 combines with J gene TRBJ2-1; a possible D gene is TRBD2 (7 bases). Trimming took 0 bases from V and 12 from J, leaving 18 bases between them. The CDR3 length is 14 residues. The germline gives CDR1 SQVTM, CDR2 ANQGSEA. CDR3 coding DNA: TGCAGCGTTGAAGATAGGGGGGGGCGACGACGGCAGTTCTTC. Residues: CSVEDRGGRRRQFF.

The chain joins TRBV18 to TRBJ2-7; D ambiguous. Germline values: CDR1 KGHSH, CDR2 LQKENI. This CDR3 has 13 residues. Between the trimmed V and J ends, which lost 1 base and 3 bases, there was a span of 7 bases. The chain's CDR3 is CASSPLGVYEQYF. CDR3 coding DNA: TGTGCCAGCTCACCACTAGGAGTCTACGAGCAGTACTTC.

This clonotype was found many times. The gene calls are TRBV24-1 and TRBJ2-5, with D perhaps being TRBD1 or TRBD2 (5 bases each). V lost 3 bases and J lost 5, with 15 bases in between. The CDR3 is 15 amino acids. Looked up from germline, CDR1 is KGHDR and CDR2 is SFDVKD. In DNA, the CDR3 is TGTGCCACCAGTGATAGCCGGGACCCCTGGGAGACCCAGTACTTC. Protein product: CATSDSRDPWETQYF.

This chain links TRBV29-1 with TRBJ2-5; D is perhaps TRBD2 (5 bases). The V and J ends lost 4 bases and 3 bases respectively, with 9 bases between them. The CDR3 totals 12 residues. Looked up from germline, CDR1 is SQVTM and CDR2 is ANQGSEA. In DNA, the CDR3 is TGCAGCGTTGCCCGTAGCGAAGAGACCCAGTACTTC. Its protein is CSVARSEETQYF.

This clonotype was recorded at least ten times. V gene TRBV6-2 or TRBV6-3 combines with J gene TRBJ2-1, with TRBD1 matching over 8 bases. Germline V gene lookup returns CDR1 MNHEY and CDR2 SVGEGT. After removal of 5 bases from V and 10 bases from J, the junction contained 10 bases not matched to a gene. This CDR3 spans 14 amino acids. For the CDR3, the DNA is TGTGCCAGCAGTCGGGACAGGATGGGAGTGGAGCAGTTCTTC. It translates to CASSRDRMGVEQFF.

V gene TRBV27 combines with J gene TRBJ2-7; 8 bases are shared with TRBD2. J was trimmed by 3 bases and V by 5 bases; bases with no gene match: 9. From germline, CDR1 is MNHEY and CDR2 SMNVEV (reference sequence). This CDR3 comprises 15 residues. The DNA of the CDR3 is TGTGCCAGCAGTCAAACCGGGACTAGATTCTACGAGCAGTACTTC. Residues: CASSQTGTRFYEQYF.

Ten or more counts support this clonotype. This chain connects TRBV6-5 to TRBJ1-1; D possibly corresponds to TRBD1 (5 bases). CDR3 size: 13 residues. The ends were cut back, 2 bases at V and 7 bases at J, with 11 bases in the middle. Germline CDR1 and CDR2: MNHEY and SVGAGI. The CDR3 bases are TGTGCCAGCAGTTACCGGGGGGTAGGTGAAGCTTTCTTT. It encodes CASSYRGVGEAFF.

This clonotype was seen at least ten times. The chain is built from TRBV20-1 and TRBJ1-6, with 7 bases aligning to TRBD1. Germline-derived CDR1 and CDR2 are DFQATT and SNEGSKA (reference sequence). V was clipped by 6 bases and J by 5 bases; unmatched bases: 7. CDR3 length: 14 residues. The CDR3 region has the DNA TGCAGTGCCGCGACAGGGAGAGATAATTCACCCCTCCACTTT. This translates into CSAATGRDNSPLHF.

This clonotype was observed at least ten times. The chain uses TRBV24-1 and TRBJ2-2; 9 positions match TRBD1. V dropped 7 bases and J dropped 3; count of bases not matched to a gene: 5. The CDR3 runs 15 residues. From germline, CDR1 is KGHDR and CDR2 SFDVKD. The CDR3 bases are TGTGCCACCAGACCGGGACAGGGTTACACCGGGGAGCTGTTTTTT. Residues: CATRPGQGYTGELFF.

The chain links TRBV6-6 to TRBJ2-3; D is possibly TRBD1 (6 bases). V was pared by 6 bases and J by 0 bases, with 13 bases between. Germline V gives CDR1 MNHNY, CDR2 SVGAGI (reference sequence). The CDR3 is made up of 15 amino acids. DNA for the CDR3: TGTGCCAGCAGCCCCGGGACACGTAGCACAGATACGCAGTATTTT. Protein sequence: CASSPGTRSTDTQYF.

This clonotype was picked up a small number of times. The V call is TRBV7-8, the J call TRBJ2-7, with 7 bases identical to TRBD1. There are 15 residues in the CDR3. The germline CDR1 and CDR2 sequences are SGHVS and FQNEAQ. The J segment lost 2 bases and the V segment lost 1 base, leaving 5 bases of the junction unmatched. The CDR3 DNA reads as TGTGCCAGCAGCTTAGATTTAGGACAGGCCTACGAGCAGTACGTC. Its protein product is CASSLDLGQAYEQYV.

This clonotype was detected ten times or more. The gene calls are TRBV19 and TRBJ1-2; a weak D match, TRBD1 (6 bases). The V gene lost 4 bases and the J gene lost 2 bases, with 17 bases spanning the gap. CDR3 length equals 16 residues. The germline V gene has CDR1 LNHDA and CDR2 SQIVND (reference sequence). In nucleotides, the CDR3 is TGTGCCAGTAGTACCGGAGGGGGGCAGGGGAACTATGGCTACACCTTC. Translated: CASSTGGGQGNYGYTF.

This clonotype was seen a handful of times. DNA of the CDR3: TGCGCCAGCAGCCAAGATGAGGGTCGGACAGATACGCAGTATTTT. It codes for CASSQDEGRTDTQYF. This chain uses TRBV4-1 with TRBJ2-3; maybe TRBD2 (5 bases). Trimming removed 0 bases from V and 3 bases from J, with 10 bases in between. In germline, CDR1 is MGHRA, CDR2 YSYEKL. The CDR3 contains 15 residues.

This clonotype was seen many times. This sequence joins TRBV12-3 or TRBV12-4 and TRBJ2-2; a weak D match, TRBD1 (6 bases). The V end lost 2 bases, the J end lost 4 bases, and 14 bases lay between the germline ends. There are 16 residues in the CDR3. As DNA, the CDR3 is TGTGCCAGCAGTTTAACAGGGAGTCTTAGCACCGGGGAGCTGTTTTTT. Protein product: CASSLTGSLSTGELFF.

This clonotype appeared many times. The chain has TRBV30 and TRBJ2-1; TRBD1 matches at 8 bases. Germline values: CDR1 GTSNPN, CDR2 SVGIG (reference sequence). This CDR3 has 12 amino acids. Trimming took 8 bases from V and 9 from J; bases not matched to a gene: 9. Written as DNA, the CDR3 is TGTGCCCAGGGGGCTAGGAATATTGAGCAGTTCTTC. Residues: CAQGARNIEQFF.

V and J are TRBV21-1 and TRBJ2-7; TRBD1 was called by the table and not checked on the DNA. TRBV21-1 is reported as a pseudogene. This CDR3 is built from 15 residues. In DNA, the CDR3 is TGTGCCAGCAGCGACGGGACAGGGTTTTCGGACGAGCAGTACGTC. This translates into CASSDGTGFSDEQYV.

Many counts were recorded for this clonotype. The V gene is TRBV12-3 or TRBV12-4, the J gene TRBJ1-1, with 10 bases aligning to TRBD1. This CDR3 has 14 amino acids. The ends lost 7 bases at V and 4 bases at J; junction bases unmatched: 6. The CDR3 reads CASTWTGGTTEAFF. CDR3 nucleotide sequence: TGTGCCAGCACCTGGACAGGGGGTACCACTGAAGCTTTCTTT.

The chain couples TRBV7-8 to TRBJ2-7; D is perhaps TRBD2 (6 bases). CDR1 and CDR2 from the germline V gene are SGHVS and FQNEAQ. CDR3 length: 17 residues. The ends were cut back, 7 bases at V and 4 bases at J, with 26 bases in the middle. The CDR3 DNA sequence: TGTGCCAGCACCCACCTGAACCCAGCGGGCCTACCATACGAGCAGTACGTC. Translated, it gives CASTHLNPAGLPYEQYV.

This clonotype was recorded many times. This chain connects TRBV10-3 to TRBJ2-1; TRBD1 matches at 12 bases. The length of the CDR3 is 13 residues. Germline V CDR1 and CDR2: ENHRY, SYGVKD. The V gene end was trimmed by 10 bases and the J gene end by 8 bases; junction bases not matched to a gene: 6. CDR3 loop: CATGTGGSDEQFF. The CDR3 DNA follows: TGTGCCACCGGGACAGGGGGCTCGGATGAGCAGTTCTTC.

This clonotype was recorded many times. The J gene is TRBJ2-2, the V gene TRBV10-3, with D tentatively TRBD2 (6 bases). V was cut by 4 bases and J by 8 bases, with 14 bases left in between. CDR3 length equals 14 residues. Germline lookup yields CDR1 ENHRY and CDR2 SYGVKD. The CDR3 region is CAISGASELGELFF. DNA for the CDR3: TGTGCCATCAGTGGGGCTAGCGAGTTGGGGGAGCTGTTTTTT.

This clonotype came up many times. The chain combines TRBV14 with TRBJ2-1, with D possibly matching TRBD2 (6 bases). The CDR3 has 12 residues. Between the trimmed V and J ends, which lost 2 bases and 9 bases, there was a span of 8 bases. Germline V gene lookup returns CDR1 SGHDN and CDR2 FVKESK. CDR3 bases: TGTGCCAGCAGCCAACTAGCGAGTGAGCAGTTCTTC. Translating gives CASSQLASEQFF.

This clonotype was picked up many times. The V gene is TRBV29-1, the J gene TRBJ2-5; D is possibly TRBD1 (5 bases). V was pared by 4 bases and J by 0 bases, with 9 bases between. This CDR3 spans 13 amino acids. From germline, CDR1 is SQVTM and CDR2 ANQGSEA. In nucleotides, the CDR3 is TGCAGCGTTGTAAGACAGAACCAAGAGACCCAGTACTTC. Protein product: CSVVRQNQETQYF. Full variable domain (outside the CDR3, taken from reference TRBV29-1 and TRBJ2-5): SAVISQKPSRDICQRGTSLTIQCQVDSQVTMMFWYRQQPGQSLTLIATANQGSEATYESGFVIDKFPISRPNLTFSTLTVSNMSPEDSSIYLCSVVRQNQETQYFGPGTRLLVL.

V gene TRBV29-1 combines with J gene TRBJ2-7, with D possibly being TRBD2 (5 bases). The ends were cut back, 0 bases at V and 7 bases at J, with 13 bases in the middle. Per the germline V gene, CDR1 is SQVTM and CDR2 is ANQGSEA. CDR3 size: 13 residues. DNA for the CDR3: TGCAGCGTTGAAGATCAGCGGAAGAATGAGCAGTACTTC. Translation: CSVEDQRKNEQYF.

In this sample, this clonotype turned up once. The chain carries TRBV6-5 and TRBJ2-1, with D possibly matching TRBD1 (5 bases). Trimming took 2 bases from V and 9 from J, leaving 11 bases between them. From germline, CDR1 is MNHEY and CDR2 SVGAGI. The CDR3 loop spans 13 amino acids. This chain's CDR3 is CASSYTQGGEQFF. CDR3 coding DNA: TGTGCCAGCAGTTACACCCAGGGTGGTGAGCAGTTCTTC.

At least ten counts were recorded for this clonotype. CDR3 DNA sequence: TGTGCCAGCAGCCGGGGGGCAGGGCTCGCTTTCTTT. Its protein product is CASSRGAGLAFF. J is TRBJ1-1 and V is TRBV5-6; weak D call: TRBD1 (6 bases). Germline V gene sequence: CDR1 SGHDT, CDR2 YYEEEE. This CDR3 is 12 amino acids long. With 4 bases removed from V and 11 bases from J, the gap between germline ends came to 15 bases.

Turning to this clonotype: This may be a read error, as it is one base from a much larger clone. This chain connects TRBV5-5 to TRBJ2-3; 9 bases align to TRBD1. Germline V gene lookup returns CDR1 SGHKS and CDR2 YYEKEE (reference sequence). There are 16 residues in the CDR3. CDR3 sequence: CDSSLWGQGSTDTQYF. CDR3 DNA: TGTGACAGCAGCTTGTGGGGACAGGGAAGCACAGATACGCAGTATTTT.

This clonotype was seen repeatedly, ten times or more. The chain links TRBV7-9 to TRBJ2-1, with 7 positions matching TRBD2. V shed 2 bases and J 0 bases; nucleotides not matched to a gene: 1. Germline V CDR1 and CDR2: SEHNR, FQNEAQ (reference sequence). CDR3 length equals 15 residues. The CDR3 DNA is TGTGCCAGCAGCTTAAGGGAGGGCTCCTACAATGAGCAGTTCTTC. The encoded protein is CASSLREGSYNEQFF.

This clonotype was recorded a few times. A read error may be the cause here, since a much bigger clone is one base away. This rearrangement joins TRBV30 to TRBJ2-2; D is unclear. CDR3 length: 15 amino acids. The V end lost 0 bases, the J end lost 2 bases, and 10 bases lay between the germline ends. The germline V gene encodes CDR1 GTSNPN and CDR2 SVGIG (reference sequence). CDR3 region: CAWSVATYNTGELFF. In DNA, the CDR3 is TGTGCCTGGAGTGTAGCTACTTATAACACCGGGGAGCTGTTTTTT.